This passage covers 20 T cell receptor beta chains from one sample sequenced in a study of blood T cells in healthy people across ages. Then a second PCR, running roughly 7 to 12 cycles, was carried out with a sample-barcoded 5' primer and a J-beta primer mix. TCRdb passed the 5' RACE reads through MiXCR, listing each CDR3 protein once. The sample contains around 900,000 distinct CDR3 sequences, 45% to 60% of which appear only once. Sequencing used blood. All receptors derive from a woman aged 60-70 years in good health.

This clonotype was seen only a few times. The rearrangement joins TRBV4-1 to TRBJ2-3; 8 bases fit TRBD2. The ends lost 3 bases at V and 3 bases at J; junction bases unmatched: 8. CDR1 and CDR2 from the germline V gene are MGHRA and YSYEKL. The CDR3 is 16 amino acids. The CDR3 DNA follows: TGCGCCAGCAGCCAGTCGCTTAGCGGGATAACAGATACGCAGTATTTT. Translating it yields CASSQSLSGITDTQYF.

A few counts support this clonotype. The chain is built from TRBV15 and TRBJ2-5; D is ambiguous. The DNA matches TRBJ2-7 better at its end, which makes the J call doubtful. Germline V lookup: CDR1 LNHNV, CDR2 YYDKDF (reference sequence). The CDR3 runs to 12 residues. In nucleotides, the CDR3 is TGTGCCACCAGCGTTGGGCTGGGCGAGCAGTACTTC. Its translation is CATSVGLGEQYF.

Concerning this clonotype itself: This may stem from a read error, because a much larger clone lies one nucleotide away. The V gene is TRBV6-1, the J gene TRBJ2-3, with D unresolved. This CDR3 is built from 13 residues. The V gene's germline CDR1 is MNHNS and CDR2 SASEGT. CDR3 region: CTSLKDDTDTQYF. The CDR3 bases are TGTACCAGCCTAAAGGACGACACAGATACGCAGTATTTT.

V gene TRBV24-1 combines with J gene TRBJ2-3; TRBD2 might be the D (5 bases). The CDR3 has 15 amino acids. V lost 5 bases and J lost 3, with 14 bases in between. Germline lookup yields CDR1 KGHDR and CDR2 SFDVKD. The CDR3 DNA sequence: TGTGCCACCAGTGGGAGCGGCGGGTTTACAGATACGCAGTATTTT. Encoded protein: CATSGSGGFTDTQYF.

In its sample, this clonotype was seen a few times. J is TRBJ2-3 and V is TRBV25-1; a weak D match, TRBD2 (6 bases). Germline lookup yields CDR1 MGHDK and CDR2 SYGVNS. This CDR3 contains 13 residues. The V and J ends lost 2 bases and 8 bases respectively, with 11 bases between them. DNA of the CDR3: TGTGCCAGCAGTGAAGGGGACTTGGGTACGCAGTATTTT. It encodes CASSEGDLGTQYF. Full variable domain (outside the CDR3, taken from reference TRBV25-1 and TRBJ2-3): EADIYQTPRYLVIGTGKKITLECSQTMGHDKMYWYQQDPGMELHLIHYSYGVNSTEKGDLSSESTVSRIRTEHFPLTLESARPSHTSQYLCASSEGDLGTQYFGPGTRLTVL.

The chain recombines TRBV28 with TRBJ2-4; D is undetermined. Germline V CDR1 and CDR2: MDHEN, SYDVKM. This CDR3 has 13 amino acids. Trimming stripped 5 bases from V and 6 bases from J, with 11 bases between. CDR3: CASSHGRVNIQYF. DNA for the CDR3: TGTGCCAGCAGTCACGGACGGGTAAACATTCAGTACTTC. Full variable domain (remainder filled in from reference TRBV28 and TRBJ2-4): DVKVTQSSRYLVKRTGEKVFLECVQDMDHENMFWYRQDPGLGLRLIYFSYDVKMKEKGDIPEGYSVSREKKERFSLILESASTNQTSMYLCASSHGRVNIQYFGAGTRLSVL.

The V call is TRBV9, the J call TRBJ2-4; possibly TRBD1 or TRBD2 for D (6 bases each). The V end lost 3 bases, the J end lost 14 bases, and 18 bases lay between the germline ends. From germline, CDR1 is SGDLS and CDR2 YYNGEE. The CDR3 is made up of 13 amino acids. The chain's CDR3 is CASSASQGGIEYF. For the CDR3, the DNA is TGTGCCAGCAGCGCCAGCCAAGGGGGGATTGAGTACTTC.

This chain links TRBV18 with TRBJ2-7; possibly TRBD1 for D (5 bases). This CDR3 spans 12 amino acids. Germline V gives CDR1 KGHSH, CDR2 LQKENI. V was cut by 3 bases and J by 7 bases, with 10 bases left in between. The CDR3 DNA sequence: TGTGCCAGCTCACCCAACAGGCAGGAGCAGTACTTC. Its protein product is CASSPNRQEQYF.

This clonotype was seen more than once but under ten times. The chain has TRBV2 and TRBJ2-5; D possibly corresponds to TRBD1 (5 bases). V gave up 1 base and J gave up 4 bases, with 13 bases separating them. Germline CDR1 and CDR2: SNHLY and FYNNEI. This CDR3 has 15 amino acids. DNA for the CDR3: TGTGCCAGCAGTGAAGTTCGGACAAAGGGAGAGACCCAGTACTTC. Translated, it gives CASSEVRTKGETQYF. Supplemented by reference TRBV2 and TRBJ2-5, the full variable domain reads EPEVTQTPSHQVTQMGQEVILRCVPISNHLYFYWYRQILGQKVEFLVSFYNNEISEKSEIFDDQFSVERPDGSNFTLKIRSTKLEDSAMYFCASSEVRTKGETQYFGPGTRLLVL.

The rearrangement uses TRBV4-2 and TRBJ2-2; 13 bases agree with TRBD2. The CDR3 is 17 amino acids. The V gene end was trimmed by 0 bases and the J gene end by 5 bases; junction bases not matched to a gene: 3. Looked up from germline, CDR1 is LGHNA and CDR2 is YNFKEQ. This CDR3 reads CASSQDALAGGTGELFF. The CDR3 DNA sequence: TGTGCCAGCAGCCAAGATGCACTAGCGGGAGGGACCGGGGAGCTGTTTTTT.

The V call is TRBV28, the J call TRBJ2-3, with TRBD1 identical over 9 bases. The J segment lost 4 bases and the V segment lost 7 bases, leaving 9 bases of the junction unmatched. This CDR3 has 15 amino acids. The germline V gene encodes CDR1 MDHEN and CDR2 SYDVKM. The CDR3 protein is CASKAGTGYADTQYF. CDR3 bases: TGTGCCAGCAAGGCCGGGACAGGGTATGCAGATACGCAGTATTTT. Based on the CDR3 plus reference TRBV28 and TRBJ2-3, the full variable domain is DVKVTQSSRYLVKRTGEKVFLECVQDMDHENMFWYRQDPGLGLRLIYFSYDVKMKEKGDIPEGYSVSREKKERFSLILESASTNQTSMYLCASKAGTGYADTQYFGPGTRLTVL.

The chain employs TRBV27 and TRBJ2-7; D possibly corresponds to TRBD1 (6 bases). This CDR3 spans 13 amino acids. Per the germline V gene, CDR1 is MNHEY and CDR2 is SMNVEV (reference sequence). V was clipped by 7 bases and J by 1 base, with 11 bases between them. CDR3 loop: CASTVTGSYEQYF. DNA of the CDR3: TGTGCCAGCACCGTGACAGGTTCCTACGAGCAGTACTTC.

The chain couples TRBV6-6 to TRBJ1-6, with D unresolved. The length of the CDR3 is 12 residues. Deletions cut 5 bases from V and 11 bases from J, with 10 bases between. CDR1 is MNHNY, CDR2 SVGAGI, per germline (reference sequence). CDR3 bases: TGTGCCAGCAGTACCTATCGAGCACCCCTCCACTTT. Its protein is CASSTYRAPLHF.

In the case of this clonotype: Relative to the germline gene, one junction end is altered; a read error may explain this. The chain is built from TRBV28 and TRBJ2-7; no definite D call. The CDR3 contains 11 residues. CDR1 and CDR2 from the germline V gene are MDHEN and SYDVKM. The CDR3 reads CATKTPYGQYF. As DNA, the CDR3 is TGTGCCACCAAAACCCCCTACGGGCAGTACTTC.

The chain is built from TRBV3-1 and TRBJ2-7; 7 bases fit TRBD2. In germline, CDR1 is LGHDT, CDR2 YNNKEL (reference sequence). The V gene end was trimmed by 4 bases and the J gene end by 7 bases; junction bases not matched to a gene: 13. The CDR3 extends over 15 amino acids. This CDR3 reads CASSPRLAATNEQYF. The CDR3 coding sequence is TGTGCCAGCAGCCCCCGACTAGCTGCGACGAATGAGCAGTACTTC.

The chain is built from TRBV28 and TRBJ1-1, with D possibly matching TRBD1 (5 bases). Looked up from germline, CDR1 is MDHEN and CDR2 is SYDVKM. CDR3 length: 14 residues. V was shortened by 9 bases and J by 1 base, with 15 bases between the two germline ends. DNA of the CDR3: TGTGCCAGTAGACAGCGAATTAAGAACACTGAAGCTTTCTTT. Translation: CASRQRIKNTEAFF.

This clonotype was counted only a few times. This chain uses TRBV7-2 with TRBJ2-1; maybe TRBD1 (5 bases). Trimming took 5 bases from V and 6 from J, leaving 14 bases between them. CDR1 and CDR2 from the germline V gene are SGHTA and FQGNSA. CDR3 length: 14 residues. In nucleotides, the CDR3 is TGTGCCAGCAGCCCCCTGGGGCGCCTCAATGAGCAGTTCTTC. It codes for CASSPLGRLNEQFF.

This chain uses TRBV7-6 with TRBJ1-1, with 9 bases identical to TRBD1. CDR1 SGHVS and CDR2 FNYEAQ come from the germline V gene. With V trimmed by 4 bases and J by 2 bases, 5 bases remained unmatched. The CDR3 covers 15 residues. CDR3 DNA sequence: TGTGCCAGCAGCTCCTCGGACAGGGGAAACACTGAAGCTTTCTTT. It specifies CASSSSDRGNTEAFF.

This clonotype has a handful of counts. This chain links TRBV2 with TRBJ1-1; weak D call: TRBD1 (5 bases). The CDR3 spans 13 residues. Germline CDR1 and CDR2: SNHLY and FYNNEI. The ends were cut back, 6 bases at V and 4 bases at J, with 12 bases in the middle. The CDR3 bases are TGTGCCAGCAGGGGACGGGAGGGCACTGAAGCTTTCTTT. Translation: CASRGREGTEAFF.

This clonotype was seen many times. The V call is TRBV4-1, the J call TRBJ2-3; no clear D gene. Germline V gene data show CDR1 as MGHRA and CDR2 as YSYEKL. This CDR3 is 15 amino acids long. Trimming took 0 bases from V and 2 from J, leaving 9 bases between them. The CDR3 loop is CASSQEMGITDTQYF. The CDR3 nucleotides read TGCGCCAGCAGCCAAGAGATGGGAATCACAGATACGCAGTATTTT.